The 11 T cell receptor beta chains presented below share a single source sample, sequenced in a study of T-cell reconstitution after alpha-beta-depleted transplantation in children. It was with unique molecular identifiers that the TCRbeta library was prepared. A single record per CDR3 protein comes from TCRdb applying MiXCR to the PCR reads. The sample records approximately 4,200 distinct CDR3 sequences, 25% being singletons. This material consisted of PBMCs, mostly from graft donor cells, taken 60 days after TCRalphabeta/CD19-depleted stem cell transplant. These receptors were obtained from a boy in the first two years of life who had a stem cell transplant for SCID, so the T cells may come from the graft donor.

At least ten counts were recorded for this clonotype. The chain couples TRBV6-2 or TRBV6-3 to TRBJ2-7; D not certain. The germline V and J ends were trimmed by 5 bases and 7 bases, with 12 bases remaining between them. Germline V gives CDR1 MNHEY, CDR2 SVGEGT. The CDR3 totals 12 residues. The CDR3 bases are TGTGCCAGCAGTCCAAACATCGGGGAGCAGTACTTC. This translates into CASSPNIGEQYF.

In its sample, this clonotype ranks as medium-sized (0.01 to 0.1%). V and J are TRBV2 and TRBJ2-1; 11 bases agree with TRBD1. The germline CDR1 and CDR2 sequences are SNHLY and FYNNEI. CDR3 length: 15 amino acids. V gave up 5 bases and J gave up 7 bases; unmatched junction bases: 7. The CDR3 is CASSQPGQGENEQFF. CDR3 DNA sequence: TGTGCCAGCAGTCAACCGGGACAGGGGGAAAATGAGCAGTTCTTC.

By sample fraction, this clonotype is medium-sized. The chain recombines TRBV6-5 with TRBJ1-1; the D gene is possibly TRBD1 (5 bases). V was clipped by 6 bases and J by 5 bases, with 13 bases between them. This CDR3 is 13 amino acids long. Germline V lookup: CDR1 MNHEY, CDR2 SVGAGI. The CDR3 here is CASRGSRGTEAFF. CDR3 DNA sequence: TGTGCCAGCAGGGGGAGCCGGGGGACTGAAGCTTTCTTT.

CDR3 sequence (DNA): TGTGCCAGCAGCGTAGCCCCAGGGGCAACGAACACTGAAGCTTTCTTT. Translated, it gives CASSVAPGATNTEAFF. V usage is TRBV9 and J usage is TRBJ1-1, with D maybe TRBD1 (6 bases). CDR1 is SGDLS and CDR2 is YYNGEE in the germline V gene. Deletions cut 0 bases from V and 1 base from J, with 13 bases between. The CDR3 is 16 residues long. Using reference TRBV9 and TRBJ1-1 for the parts outside the CDR3, the full variable domain is DSGVTQTPKHLITATGQRVTLRCSPRSGDLSVYWYQQSLDQGLQFLIQYYNGEERAKGNILERFSAQQFPDLHSELNLSSLELGDSALYFCASSVAPGATNTEAFFGQGTRLTVV.

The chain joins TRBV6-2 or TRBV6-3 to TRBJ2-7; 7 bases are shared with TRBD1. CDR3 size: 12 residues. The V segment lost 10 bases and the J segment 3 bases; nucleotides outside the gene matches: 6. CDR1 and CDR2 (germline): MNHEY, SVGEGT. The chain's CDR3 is CATGQSYYEQYF. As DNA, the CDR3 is TGTGCCACGGGACAGTCCTACTACGAGCAGTACTTC.

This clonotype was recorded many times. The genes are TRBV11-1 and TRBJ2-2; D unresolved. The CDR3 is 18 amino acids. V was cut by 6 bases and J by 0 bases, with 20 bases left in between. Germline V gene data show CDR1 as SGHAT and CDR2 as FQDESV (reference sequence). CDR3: CASSSIAAHLANTGELFF. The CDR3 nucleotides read TGTGCCAGCAGTTCAATCGCAGCACACCTCGCGAACACCGGGGAGCTGTTTTTT.

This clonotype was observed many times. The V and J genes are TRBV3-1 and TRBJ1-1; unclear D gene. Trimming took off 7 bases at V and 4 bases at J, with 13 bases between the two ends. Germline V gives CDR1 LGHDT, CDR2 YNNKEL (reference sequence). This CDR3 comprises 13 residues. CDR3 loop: CASKPDSGTEAFF. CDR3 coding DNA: TGTGCCAGCAAACCAGACTCGGGCACTGAAGCTTTCTTT.

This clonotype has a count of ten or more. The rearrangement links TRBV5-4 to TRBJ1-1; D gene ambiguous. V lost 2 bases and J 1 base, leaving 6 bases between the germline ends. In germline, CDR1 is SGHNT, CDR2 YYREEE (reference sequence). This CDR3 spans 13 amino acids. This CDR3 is CASSLQPNTEAFF. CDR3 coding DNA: TGTGCCAGCAGCTTACAGCCGAACACTGAAGCTTTCTTT.

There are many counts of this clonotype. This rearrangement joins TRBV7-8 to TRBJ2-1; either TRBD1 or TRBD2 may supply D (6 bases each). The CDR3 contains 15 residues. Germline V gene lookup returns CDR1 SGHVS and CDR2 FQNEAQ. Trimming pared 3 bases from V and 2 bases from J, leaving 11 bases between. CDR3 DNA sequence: TGTGCCAGCAGCTTTGGGGGGCGACCCTACAATGAGCAGTTCTTC. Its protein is CASSFGGRPYNEQFF.

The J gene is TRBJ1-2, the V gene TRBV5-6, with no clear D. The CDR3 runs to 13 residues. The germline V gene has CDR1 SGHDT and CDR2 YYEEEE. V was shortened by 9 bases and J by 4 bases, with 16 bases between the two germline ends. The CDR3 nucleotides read TGTGCCATGGGCCCCGGACTTACCTATGGCTACACCTTC. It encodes CAMGPGLTYGYTF.

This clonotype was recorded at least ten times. The CDR3 DNA reads as TGTGCCAGTTCTCAGGACAGGGTCGCCAATGAGCAGTTCTTC. Translating gives CASSQDRVANEQFF. The chain joins TRBV19 to TRBJ2-1, with TRBD1 matching 8 bases. Germline V gene data show CDR1 as LNHDA and CDR2 as SQIVND (reference sequence). The CDR3 runs to 14 residues. The V segment lost 8 bases and the J segment 6 bases; nucleotides outside the gene matches: 9.